Listed here are 13 T cell receptor beta chains from one sample, sequenced in a study of shared clonotypes between healthy human individuals. The method was immunoSEQ multiplex PCR; TCRdb's version includes in-frame clones alone and lacks a portion of them. The sample holds some 2 million clones, 85% to 95% seen once. Naive CD8 cells lacked CD45RO, underwent positive selection for CCR7 and left out terminally differentiated effector memory CD45RA+ cells. Sequencing was performed on naive CD8+ T cells sorted from blood. Source of these receptors: a young man in good health.

About this clone itself: Other nucleotide sequences in the sample specify the same CDR3. The rearrangement uses TRBV9 and TRBJ2-1, with 8 bases fitting TRBD1. There are 15 residues in the CDR3. V trimming: 3 bases; J trimming: 0 bases; junction bases outside the gene matches: 2. From germline, CDR1 is SGDLS and CDR2 YYNGEE. The CDR3 loop is CASSGQGSSYNEQFF. The CDR3 DNA reads as TGTGCCAGCAGCGGACAGGGGTCCTCCTACAATGAGCAGTTCTTC.

The genes are TRBV11-2 and TRBJ2-2; either TRBD1 or TRBD2 may fit D (5 bases each). The germline gives CDR1 SGHAT, CDR2 FQNNGV. This CDR3 is built from 19 residues. Trimming took 3 bases from V and 0 from J, leaving 20 bases between them. The CDR3 loop is CASSFFGAGPRSNTGELFF. CDR3 bases: TGTGCCAGCAGCTTCTTCGGGGCAGGGCCCAGATCGAACACCGGGGAGCTGTTTTTT. Full variable domain (rest looked up from reference TRBV11-2 and TRBJ2-2): EAGVAQSPRYKIIEKRQSVAFWCNPISGHATLYWYQQILGQGPKLLIQFQNNGVVDDSQLPKDRFSAERLKGVDSTLKIQPAKLEDSAVYLCASSFFGAGPRSNTGELFFGEGSRLTVL.

The genes are TRBV7-8 and TRBJ2-7, with 9 bases matching TRBD2. Germline CDR1 SGHVS, CDR2 FQNEAQ. V lost 5 bases and J lost 6; bases outside the gene matches: 11. The CDR3 length is 15 residues. The CDR3 bases are TGTGCCAGCAGCCTACTGGCGGGGGGGCCTATCGAGCAGTACTTC. This encodes CASSLLAGGPIEQYF.

As for this clone: This same CDR3 is encoded by further DNA sequences in the sample. This chain's CDR3 is CASSVGQGNYGYTF. Here the CDR3 DNA reads TGTGCCAGCAGCGTAGGACAGGGTAACTATGGCTACACCTTC. The chain joins TRBV9 to TRBJ1-2; 7 nucleotides line up with TRBD1. From germline, CDR1 is SGDLS and CDR2 YYNGEE. CDR3 length: 14 residues. J was trimmed by 1 base and V by 0 bases; bases with no gene match: 0.

This clone was detected a few times. This chain uses TRBV30 with TRBJ2-1; 12 nucleotides line up with TRBD2. The germline CDR1 and CDR2 sequences are GTSNPN and SVGIG (reference sequence). The junction had 3 bases not matched to a gene; V was cut back by 3 bases and J by 6 bases. This CDR3 spans 14 amino acids. This CDR3 is CAWRTSGSINEQFF. The CDR3 nucleotides read TGTGCCTGGAGGACTAGCGGGAGTATCAATGAGCAGTTCTTC.

Written as DNA, the CDR3 is TGCAGCGAGGTACGAGGGGACGGAGTCTACAATGAGCAGTTCTTC. Its protein product is CSEVRGDGVYNEQFF. J is TRBJ2-1 and V is TRBV29-1; perhaps D is TRBD1 or TRBD2 (5 bases each). V was clipped by 7 bases and J by 3 bases, with 19 bases between them. Germline V gene data show CDR1 as SQVTM and CDR2 as ANQGSEA. The CDR3 is 15 amino acids.

Details on this clone: Other DNA sequences of this sample code for an identical CDR3. This sequence joins TRBV20-1 and TRBJ2-5, with D hard to call. Trimming shortened V by 3 bases and J by 5 bases, and 4 bases separated the two germline ends. The CDR3 extends over 10 amino acids. CDR1 is DFQATT, CDR2 SNEGSKA, per germline (reference sequence). This chain's CDR3 is CSASGETQYF. The CDR3 DNA follows: TGCAGTGCTAGTGGGGAGACCCAGTACTTC.

To note about this clone: Other DNA sequences in this sample translate to the same CDR3. The genes are TRBV4-1 and TRBJ2-1; D ambiguous. This CDR3 contains 12 residues. With 0 bases removed from V and 5 bases from J, the gap between germline ends came to 2 bases. Germline V gives CDR1 MGHRA, CDR2 YSYEKL. CDR3 in amino acids: CASSQDDNEQFF. The CDR3 bases are TGCGCCAGCAGCCAAGACGACAATGAGCAGTTCTTC.

This rearrangement joins TRBV9 to TRBJ2-2, with D perhaps matching TRBD2 (5 bases). Trimming shortened V by 0 bases and J by 0 bases, and 15 bases separated the two germline ends. This CDR3 is 18 amino acids long. Germline values: CDR1 SGDLS, CDR2 YYNGEE. The CDR3 bases are TGTGCCAGCAGCGTAGCGGGATACGGTTCAGCGAACACCGGGGAGCTGTTTTTT. Protein product: CASSVAGYGSANTGELFF. Filled out from reference TRBV9 and TRBJ2-2, the complete variable domain reads DSGVTQTPKHLITATGQRVTLRCSPRSGDLSVYWYQQSLDQGLQFLIQYYNGEERAKGNILERFSAQQFPDLHSELNLSSLELGDSALYFCASSVAGYGSANTGELFFGEGSRLTVL.

The chain combines TRBV27 with TRBJ1-3, with 8 bases that match TRBD1. This CDR3 region has 14 residues. Unmatched junction bases numbered 8, after V lost 5 bases and J lost 8 bases. From germline, CDR1 is MNHEY and CDR2 SMNVEV (reference sequence). The CDR3 here is CASSTGGSRDTIYF. In DNA form, the CDR3 reads TGTGCCAGCAGTACAGGGGGGTCTCGGGACACCATATATTTT.

This chain links TRBV7-6 with TRBJ2-2, with 10 bases aligning to TRBD2. Per the germline V gene, CDR1 is SGHVS and CDR2 is FNYEAQ. This CDR3 is 18 amino acids long. The junction had 7 bases not matched to a gene; V was cut back by 3 bases and J by 0 bases. In DNA form, the CDR3 reads TGTGCCAGCAGCTTGACAGCGGGAGGGATTTCGAACACCGGGGAGCTGTTTTTT. It specifies CASSLTAGGISNTGELFF.

The chain recombines TRBV9 with TRBJ1-5; no definite D call. V lost 0 bases and J lost 6, with 7 bases in between. Germline V CDR1 and CDR2: SGDLS, YYNGEE. This CDR3 spans 13 amino acids. CDR3 protein: CASSVDMGQPQHF. The DNA for the CDR3 is TGTGCCAGCAGCGTAGATATGGGTCAGCCCCAGCATTTT. The full variable domain, rest sourced from reference TRBV9 and TRBJ1-5, is DSGVTQTPKHLITATGQRVTLRCSPRSGDLSVYWYQQSLDQGLQFLIQYYNGEERAKGNILERFSAQQFPDLHSELNLSSLELGDSALYFCASSVDMGQPQHFGDGTRLSIL.

The chain recombines TRBV29-1 with TRBJ2-7; D perhaps matches TRBD1 (6 bases). The CDR3 sequence is 12 residues long. Per germline, CDR1 SQVTM and CDR2 ANQGSEA. V gave up 4 bases and J gave up 4 bases, with 11 bases separating them. The CDR3 sequence is CSVAQGKYEQYF. The CDR3 bases are TGCAGCGTTGCCCAGGGGAAGTACGAGCAGTACTTC.